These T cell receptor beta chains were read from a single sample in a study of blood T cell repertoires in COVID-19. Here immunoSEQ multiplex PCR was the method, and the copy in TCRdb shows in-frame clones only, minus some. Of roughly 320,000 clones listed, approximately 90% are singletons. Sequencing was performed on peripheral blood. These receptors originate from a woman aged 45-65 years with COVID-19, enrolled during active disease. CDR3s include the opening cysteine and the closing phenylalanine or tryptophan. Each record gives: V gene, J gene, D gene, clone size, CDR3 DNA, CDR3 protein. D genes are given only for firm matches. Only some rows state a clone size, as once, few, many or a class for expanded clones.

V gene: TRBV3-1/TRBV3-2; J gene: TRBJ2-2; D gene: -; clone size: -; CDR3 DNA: TGTGCCAGCAGCCAAGATACGAGGAACACCGGGGAGCTGTTTTTT; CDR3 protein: CASSQDTRNTGELFF
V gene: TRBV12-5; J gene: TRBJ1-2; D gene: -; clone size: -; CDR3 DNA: TGTGCTAGTGGTTTTACGGCAGGGCATGGCTACACCTTC; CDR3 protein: CASGFTAGHGYTF
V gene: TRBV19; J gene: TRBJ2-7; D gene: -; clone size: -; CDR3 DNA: TGTGCCAGTAGTGAGGGATACGAGCAGTACTTC; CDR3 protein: CASSEGYEQYF
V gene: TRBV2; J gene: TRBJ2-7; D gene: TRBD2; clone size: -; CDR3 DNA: TGTGCCGGCCGTCGGACGTCTAGCGGGAGTGGGTCCAACGAGCAGTACTTC; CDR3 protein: CAGRRTSSGSGSNEQYF
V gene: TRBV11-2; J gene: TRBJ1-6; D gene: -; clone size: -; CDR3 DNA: TGTGCCAGCAGCTTACGATATGTCGGGGATCTCACGGGGTCACCCCTCCACTTT; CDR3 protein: CASSLRYVGDLTGSPLHF
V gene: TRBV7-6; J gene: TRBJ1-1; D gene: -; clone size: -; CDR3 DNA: TGTGCCAGCAGCTTAGAGGCTGCAGACAGCTTAAACACTGAAGCTTTCTTT; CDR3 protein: CASSLEAADSLNTEAFF
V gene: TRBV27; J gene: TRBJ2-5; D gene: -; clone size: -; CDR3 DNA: TGTGCCAGCAGACGGGGACACGGGGAGACCCAGTACTTC; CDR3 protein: CASRRGHGETQYF
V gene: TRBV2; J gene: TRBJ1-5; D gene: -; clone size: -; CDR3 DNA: TGTGCCAGCAGCGCTGGGGCACAACAGCCCCAGCATTTT; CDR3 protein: CASSAGAQQPQHF
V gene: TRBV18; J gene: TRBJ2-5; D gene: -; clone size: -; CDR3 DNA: TGTGCCAGCTCACACTTGCCCCGAGGGGAGACCCAGTACTTC; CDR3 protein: CASSHLPRGETQYF
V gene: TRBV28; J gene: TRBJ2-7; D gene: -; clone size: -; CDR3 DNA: TGTGCCAGCAGTTTCTTACCCCCCGTCAGGATGGACGAGCAGTACTTC; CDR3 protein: CASSFLPPVRMDEQYF
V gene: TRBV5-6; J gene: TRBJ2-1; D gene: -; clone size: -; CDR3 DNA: TGTGCCAGCAGCTTCAGGGGCGTAAATGAGCAGTTCTTC; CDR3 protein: CASSFRGVNEQFF
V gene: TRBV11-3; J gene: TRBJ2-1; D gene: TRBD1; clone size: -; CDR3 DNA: TGTGCCAGCAGCTCTGGGACAGGGGTAGGGAATGAGCAGTTCTTC; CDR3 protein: CASSSGTGVGNEQFF
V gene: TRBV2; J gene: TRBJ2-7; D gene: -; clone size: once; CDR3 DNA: TGTGCCAGCAGTGTGAAGGGGTGGCCCTACGAGCAGTACTTC; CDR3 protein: CASSVKGWPYEQYF
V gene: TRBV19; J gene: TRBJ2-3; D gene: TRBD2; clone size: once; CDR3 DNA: TGTGCCAGTAGTATCTACCCGCCCGGGAGGAACGCAGATACGCAGTATTTT; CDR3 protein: CASSIYPPGRNADTQYF
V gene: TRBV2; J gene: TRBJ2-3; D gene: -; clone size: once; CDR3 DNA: TGTGCCAGCAGCCCACGAAAGGGAGGATGGGCCTTAGCGGGCACAGATACGCAGTATTTT; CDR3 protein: CASSPRKGGWALAGTDTQYF
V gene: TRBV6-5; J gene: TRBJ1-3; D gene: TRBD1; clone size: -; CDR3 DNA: TGTGCCAGCAGTAAGGGGGACAGGCCGACTCACACCATATATTTT; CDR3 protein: CASSKGDRPTHTIYF
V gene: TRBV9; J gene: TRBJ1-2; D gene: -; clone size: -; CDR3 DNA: TGTGCCAGCAGGGACAGCCCCCAAAACTATGGCTACACCTTC; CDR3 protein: CASRDSPQNYGYTF
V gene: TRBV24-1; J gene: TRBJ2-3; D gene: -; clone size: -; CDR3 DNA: TGTGCCACCAGTGAACGCCGGGACTTTGATACGCAGTATTTT; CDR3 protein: CATSERRDFDTQYF
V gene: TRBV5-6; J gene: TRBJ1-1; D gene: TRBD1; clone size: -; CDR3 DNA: TGTGCCAGCAGCCCAACCGGGACAGGGGGTCTATGGACTGAAGCTTTCTTT; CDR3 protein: CASSPTGTGGLWTEAFF
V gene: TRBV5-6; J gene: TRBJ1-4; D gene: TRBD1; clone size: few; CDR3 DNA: TGTGCCAGCAGCTTGCGAGGGGGCAAGGGGGTGAAACTGTTTTTT; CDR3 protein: CASSLRGGKGVKLFF
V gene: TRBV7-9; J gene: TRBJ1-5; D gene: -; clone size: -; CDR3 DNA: TGTGCCAGCAGCTTAGGCGCAGCGAGGAGCAATCAGCCCCAGCATTTT; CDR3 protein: CASSLGAARSNQPQHF
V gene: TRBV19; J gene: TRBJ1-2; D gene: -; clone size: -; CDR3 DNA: TGTGCCATAAAGGGGAACTATGGCTACACCTTC; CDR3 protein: CAIKGNYGYTF
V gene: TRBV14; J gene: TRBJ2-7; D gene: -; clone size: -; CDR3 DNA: TGTGCCAGCAGCCAATTTCCCCGGGTCCTATTCTCCTACGAGCAGTACTTC; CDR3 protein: CASSQFPRVLFSYEQYF
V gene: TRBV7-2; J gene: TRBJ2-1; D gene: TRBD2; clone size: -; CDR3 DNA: TGTGCCAGCAGCTTAGTAGCGGGAGGGCCTTACAATGAGCAGTTCTTC; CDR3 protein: CASSLVAGGPYNEQFF
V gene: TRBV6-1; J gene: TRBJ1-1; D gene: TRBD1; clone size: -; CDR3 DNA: TGTGCCAGCAGTTCCTGGGACAGAAGCACTGAAGCTTTCTTT; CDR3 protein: CASSSWDRSTEAFF
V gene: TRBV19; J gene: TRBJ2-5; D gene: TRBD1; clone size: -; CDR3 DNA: TGTGCCAGTAGTGCAAACAGGGGGCGAGGAGAGACCCAGTACTTC; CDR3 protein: CASSANRGRGETQYF
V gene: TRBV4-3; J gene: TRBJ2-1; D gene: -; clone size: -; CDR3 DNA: TGCGCCAGCAGCTCCGACCGCACGCGGAGATTAGATGAGCAGTTCTTC; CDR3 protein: CASSSDRTRRLDEQFF
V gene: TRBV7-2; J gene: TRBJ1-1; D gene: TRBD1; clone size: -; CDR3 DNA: TGTGCCAGCAGCTTAAAGACAGGGAGGTGGAACACTGAAGCTTTCTTT; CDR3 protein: CASSLKTGRWNTEAFF
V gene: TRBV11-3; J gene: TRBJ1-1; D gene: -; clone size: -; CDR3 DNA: TGTGCCAGCAGCTTGATACATGAAGCTTTCTTT; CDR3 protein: CASSLIHEAFF
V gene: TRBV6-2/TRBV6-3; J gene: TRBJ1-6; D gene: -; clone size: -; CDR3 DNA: TGTGCCAGCAGCCGACTCGTCTCGGCAAATTCACCCCTCCACTTT; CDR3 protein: CASSRLVSANSPLHF
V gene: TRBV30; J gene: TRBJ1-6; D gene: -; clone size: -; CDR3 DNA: TGTGCCTGGAGTGTTACCGGTGATTCACCCCTCCACTTT; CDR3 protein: CAWSVTGDSPLHF
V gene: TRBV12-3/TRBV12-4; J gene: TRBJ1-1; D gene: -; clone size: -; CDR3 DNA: TGTGCCAGCAGTTTACTAAGCCGCACTGAAGCTTTCTTT; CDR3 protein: CASSLLSRTEAFF
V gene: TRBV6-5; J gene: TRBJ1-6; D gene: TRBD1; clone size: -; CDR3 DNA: TGTGCCAGCAGTTACTCGGCAGGGGGGAATTCACCCCTCCACTTT; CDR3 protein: CASSYSAGGNSPLHF
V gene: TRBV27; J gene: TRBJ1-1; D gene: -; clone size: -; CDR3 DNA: TGTGCCAGCAGTTTATGGGCCCAGGGGACTGAAGCTTTCTTT; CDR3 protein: CASSLWAQGTEAFF
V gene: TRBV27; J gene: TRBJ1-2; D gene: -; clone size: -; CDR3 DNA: TGTGCCAGCAGTCCTCAGGACGGGGGGCACACCTTC; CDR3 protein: CASSPQDGGHTF
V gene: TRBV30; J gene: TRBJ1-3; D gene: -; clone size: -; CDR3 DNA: TGTGCCTGGAGTGTAAACAGGCACTCTGGAAACACCATATATTTT; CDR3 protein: CAWSVNRHSGNTIYF
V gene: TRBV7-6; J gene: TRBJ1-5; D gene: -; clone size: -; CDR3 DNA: TGTGCCAGCAGCTTACGCCACGGGGATCAGCCCCAGCATTTT; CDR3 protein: CASSLRHGDQPQHF
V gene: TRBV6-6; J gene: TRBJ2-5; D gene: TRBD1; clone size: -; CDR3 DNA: TGTGCCAGCAGTTACCGACAGGGGGGCCAAGAGACCCAGTACTTC; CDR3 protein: CASSYRQGGQETQYF
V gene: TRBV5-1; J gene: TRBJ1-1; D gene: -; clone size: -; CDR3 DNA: TGCGCCAGCAGCTTGTACCAGGGTAACACTGAAGCTTTCTTT; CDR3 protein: CASSLYQGNTEAFF
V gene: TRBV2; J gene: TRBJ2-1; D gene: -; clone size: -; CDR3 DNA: TGTGCCAGCAGTGACAGGTACGATGAGCAGTTCTTC; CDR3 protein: CASSDRYDEQFF
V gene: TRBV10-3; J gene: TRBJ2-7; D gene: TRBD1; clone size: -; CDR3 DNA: TGTGCCATCAGGTCAGGGACAGGCTCCTACGAGCAGTACTTC; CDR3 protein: CAIRSGTGSYEQYF
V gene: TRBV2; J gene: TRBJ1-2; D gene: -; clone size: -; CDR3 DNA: TGTGCCAGCATCCTGATCGAGTGGGAACTAGATGGCTACACCTTC; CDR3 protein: CASILIEWELDGYTF
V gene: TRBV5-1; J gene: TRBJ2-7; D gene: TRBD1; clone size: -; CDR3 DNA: TGCGCCAGCAGCTTTGGAGGACAGGGGGCTTTATACGAGCAGTACTTC; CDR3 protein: CASSFGGQGALYEQYF
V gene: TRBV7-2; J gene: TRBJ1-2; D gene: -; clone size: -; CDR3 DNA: TGTGCCAGCAGCGCCCGAACAGGTTATGGCTACACCTTC; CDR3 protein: CASSARTGYGYTF
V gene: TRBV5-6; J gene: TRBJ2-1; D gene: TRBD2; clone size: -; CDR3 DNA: TGTGCCAGCAGCTCCGGCCAAGGAGCGGGAGAGGTGGATGAGCAGTTCTTC; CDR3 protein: CASSSGQGAGEVDEQFF